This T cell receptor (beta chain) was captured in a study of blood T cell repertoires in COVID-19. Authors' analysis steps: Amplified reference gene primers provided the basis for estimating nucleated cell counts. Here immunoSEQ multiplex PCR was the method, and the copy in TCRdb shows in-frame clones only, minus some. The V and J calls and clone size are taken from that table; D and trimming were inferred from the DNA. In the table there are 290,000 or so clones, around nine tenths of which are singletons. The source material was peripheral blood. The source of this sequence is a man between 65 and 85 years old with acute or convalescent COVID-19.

The CDR3 coding sequence is TGTGCCAGTAGTATAGATCTCGGAGGCCTTACAGATACGCAGTATTTT. This translates into CASSIDLGGLTDTQYF. The chain has TRBV19 and TRBJ2-3; D may be TRBD2 (5 bases). CDR3 size: 16 residues. V was pared by 0 bases and J by 3 bases, with 13 bases between. From germline, CDR1 is LNHDA and CDR2 SQIVND (reference sequence).